This entry lists 32 T cell receptor beta chains sequenced from one sample in a study of blood T cell repertoires in COVID-19. The method was immunoSEQ multiplex PCR; TCRdb's version includes in-frame clones alone and lacks a portion of them. The sample records about 120,000 clones, 85% being singletons. The sample consisted of peripheral blood. These receptors were taken from a man aged 80 or over with acute or convalescent COVID-19.

The chain recombines TRBV21-1 with TRBJ1-5. TRBV21-1 is listed as a pseudogene. The CDR3 runs to 15 residues. The CDR3 reads CARVPGGRFGQPQHF. The CDR3 nucleotides read TGTGCCAGGGTCCCGGGGGGGAGATTCGGTCAGCCCCAGCATTTT.

The chain's CDR3 is CASSQDRDSPYGYTF. Written as DNA, the CDR3 is TGCGCCAGCAGCCAAGATCGGGACAGCCCCTATGGCTACACCTTC. The chain links TRBV4-1 to TRBJ1-2, with 7 bases identical to TRBD1. CDR3 length: 15 amino acids. After removal of 0 bases from V and 4 bases from J, the junction contained 5 bases not matched to a gene. The germline V gene has CDR1 MGHRA and CDR2 YSYEKL.

The V call is TRBV10-2, the J call TRBJ1-2; 8 bases align to TRBD1. The CDR3 extends over 15 amino acids. V lost 3 bases to trimming and J lost 2 bases; unmatched junction nucleotides: 5. The V gene's germline CDR1 is WSHSY and CDR2 SAAADI. In DNA form, the CDR3 reads TGCGCCAGCAGTGAAGGACAGGGATGGAACTATGGCTACACCTTC. It encodes CASSEGQGWNYGYTF.

The gene calls are TRBV3-1 (or the pseudogene TRBV3-2) and TRBJ1-6; 8 nucleotides line up with TRBD1. With V trimmed by 3 bases and J by 7 bases, 14 bases remained unmatched. The CDR3 spans 18 residues. CDR1 LGHDT and CDR2 YNNKEL come from the germline V gene (reference sequence). This CDR3 is CASSQDLVQRTGNSPLHF. CDR3 DNA sequence: TGTGCCAGCAGCCAGGATCTAGTTCAGAGGACAGGGAATTCACCCCTCCACTTT.

The chain couples TRBV24-1 to TRBJ2-5, with D tentatively TRBD1 (5 bases). With 4 bases removed from V and 5 bases from J, the gap between germline ends came to 19 bases. Germline V gives CDR1 KGHDR, CDR2 SFDVKD. This CDR3 comprises 16 residues. The chain's CDR3 is CATSEGDSGPHETQYF. The CDR3 DNA reads TGTGCCACCAGTGAGGGCGATTCAGGGCCCCACGAGACCCAGTACTTC.

The chain employs TRBV7-9 and TRBJ2-7; no clear D gene. The length of the CDR3 is 13 residues. CDR1 and CDR2 from the germline V gene are SEHNR and FQNEAQ (reference sequence). V lost 3 bases and J 1 base, leaving 7 bases between the germline ends. This CDR3 reads CASSFQSSYEQYF. The CDR3 region has the DNA TGTGCCAGCAGCTTTCAGTCTTCCTACGAGCAGTACTTC.

This clone occurred many times. The CDR3 nucleotides are TGCAGCGTTGAAGGGACAGGGGGGGGCTATGGCTACACCTTC. This translates into CSVEGTGGGYGYTF. V usage is TRBV29-1 and J usage is TRBJ1-2, with 10 bases that match TRBD1. V dropped 1 base and J dropped 4; count of bases not matched to a gene: 3. From germline, CDR1 is SQVTM and CDR2 ANQGSEA. The CDR3 totals 14 residues.

The chain links TRBV6-5 to TRBJ1-4, with D maybe TRBD1 (5 bases). Germline V gene lookup returns CDR1 MNHEY and CDR2 SVGAGI. There are 15 residues in the CDR3. The V end lost 6 bases, the J end lost 8 bases, and 19 bases lay between the germline ends. DNA of the CDR3: TGTGCCAGCAGACCCGGCCGGGGGAGAGGAGAAAAACTGTTTTTT. Translating it yields CASRPGRGRGEKLFF.

The rearrangement joins TRBV10-3 to TRBJ1-2; D remains unclear. The V end lost 0 bases, the J end lost 5 bases, and 13 bases lay between the germline ends. The CDR3 extends over 15 amino acids. Looked up from germline, CDR1 is ENHRY and CDR2 is SYGVKD. CDR3 sequence: CAISESSQTAYGYTF. The CDR3 DNA follows: TGTGCCATCAGTGAGTCATCACAGACCGCATATGGCTACACCTTC.

The genes are TRBV2 and TRBJ2-3, with TRBD2 matching 8 bases. V lost 6 bases and J lost 3; bases outside the gene matches: 8. CDR3 length: 15 amino acids. Germline V gene lookup returns CDR1 SNHLY and CDR2 FYNNEI. CDR3 sequence reads: CASRVAGRRTDTQYF. The CDR3 DNA follows: TGTGCCAGCAGGGTAGCGGGGAGGAGGACAGATACGCAGTATTTT.

The CDR3 protein is CASSRGIEQLYGYTF. In DNA, the CDR3 is TGTGCCAGCAGTAGAGGGATCGAACAACTCTATGGCTACACCTTC. This chain joins TRBV2 and TRBJ1-2; D unclear. This CDR3 contains 15 residues. V was cut by 5 bases and J by 4 bases, with 17 bases left in between. Germline CDR1 SNHLY, CDR2 FYNNEI.

The V call is TRBV24-1, the J call TRBJ2-2; D remains ambiguous. The V end was cut by 0 bases, the J end by 7 bases, with 8 bases between. The CDR3 contains 14 residues. From germline, CDR1 is KGHDR and CDR2 SFDVKD. As DNA, the CDR3 is TGTGCCACCAGTGATTTGTTTACCGGCGGGGAGCTGTTTTTT. As protein: CATSDLFTGGELFF.

This clone appeared a single time. The chain is built from TRBV6-5 and TRBJ2-5; 7 nucleotides match TRBD2. Germline V gene sequence: CDR1 MNHEY, CDR2 SVGAGI. The CDR3 has 15 residues. V shed 3 bases, J shed 4 bases, and the junction held 8 bases outside the gene matches. The CDR3 spells CASSYGAGVRETQYF. The CDR3 region has the DNA TGTGCCAGCAGTTATGGGGCGGGAGTACGAGAGACCCAGTACTTC.

V usage is TRBV2 and J usage is TRBJ2-7; TRBD2 aligns across 10 bases. V shed 6 bases and J 4 bases; nucleotides not matched to a gene: 15. The CDR3 length is 17 residues. Germline loops: CDR1 SNHLY, CDR2 FYNNEI. The CDR3 DNA sequence: TGTGCCAGCAGACCCCTCCCCCTTGGACTAGCGGCATACGAGCAGTACTTC. Translated: CASRPLPLGLAAYEQYF. Based on the CDR3 plus reference TRBV2 and TRBJ2-7, the full variable domain is EPEVTQTPSHQVTQMGQEVILRCVPISNHLYFYWYRQILGQKVEFLVSFYNNEISEKSEIFDDQFSVERPDGSNFTLKIRSTKLEDSAMYFCASRPLPLGLAAYEQYFGPGTRLTVT.

The chain has TRBV18 and TRBJ2-1, with 8 bases fitting TRBD2. CDR3 length: 16 residues. V lost 0 bases and J lost 5; bases outside the gene matches: 6. Germline CDR1 reads KGHSH; CDR2 reads LQKENI. The CDR3 DNA reads as TGTGCCAGCTCACCACCGTCACTAGCGGCAAACAATGAGCAGTTCTTC. Encoded protein: CASSPPSLAANNEQFF.

This sequence joins TRBV3-1 (or the pseudogene TRBV3-2) and TRBJ1-1; D might be TRBD1 (5 bases). Trimming took 3 bases from V and 5 from J, leaving 13 bases between them. The CDR3 extends over 14 amino acids. Germline CDR1 LGHDT, CDR2 YNNKEL (reference sequence). CDR3 region: CASSQVRTTTEAFF. CDR3 DNA: TGTGCCAGCAGCCAGGTCCGGACAACGACTGAAGCTTTCTTT.

The rearrangement links TRBV30 to TRBJ2-7, with D maybe TRBD1 (5 bases). Germline CDR1 is GTSNPN and CDR2 is SVGIG (reference sequence). The CDR3 loop spans 11 amino acids. Trimming took 1 base from V and 7 from J, leaving 8 bases between them. CDR3 loop: CAWSAAGEQYF. Here the CDR3 DNA reads TGTGCCTGGAGTGCCGCAGGGGAGCAGTACTTC. Together with reference TRBV30 and TRBJ2-7, the CDR3 gives the full variable domain: SQTIHQWPATLVQPVGSPLSLECTVEGTSNPNLYWYRQAAGRGLQLLFYSVGIGQISSEVPQNLSASRPQDRQFILSSKKLLLSDSGFYLCAWSAAGEQYFGPGTRLTVT.

J is TRBJ1-6 and V is TRBV7-2; D gene unclear. The CDR3 is made up of 17 amino acids. Trimming took 2 bases from V and 1 from J, leaving 12 bases between them. Germline CDR1 SGHTA, CDR2 FQGNSA. For the CDR3, the DNA is TGTGCCAGCAGCTTAATGGTCTACTCTTCCTATAATTCACCCCTCCACTTT. Translation: CASSLMVYSSYNSPLHF.

V usage is TRBV2 and J usage is TRBJ2-5; tentatively, D is TRBD2 (5 bases). The CDR3 loop spans 14 amino acids. Trimming took 5 bases from V and 5 from J, leaving 15 bases between them. The germline CDR1 and CDR2 sequences are SNHLY and FYNNEI. The CDR3 DNA is TGTGCCAGCAGTCCAGACCCGGGCGGGGAGACCCAGTACTTC. It codes for CASSPDPGGETQYF.

The rearrangement uses TRBV5-1 and TRBJ1-2, with 7 bases fitting TRBD1. The trim removed 3 bases at V and 3 bases at J, leaving 2 bases unmatched. The germline CDR1 and CDR2 sequences are SGHRS and YFSETQ. This CDR3 is 13 amino acids long. The CDR3 region has the DNA TGCGCCAGCAGCTCAGGACAGGACTATGGCTACACCTTC. Protein product: CASSSGQDYGYTF.

This clone was seen only once. V gene TRBV7-9 combines with J gene TRBJ2-3; D might be TRBD2 (5 bases). V was trimmed by 0 bases and J by 1 base, leaving 5 bases between them. This CDR3 has 14 residues. From germline, CDR1 is SEHNR and CDR2 FQNEAQ (reference sequence). This chain's CDR3 is CASSLAGGTDTQYF. DNA of the CDR3: TGTGCCAGCAGCTTAGCCGGGGGCACAGATACGCAGTATTTT. Full variable domain (remainder filled in from reference TRBV7-9 and TRBJ2-3): DTGVSQNPRHKITKRGQNVTFRCDPISEHNRLYWYRQTLGQGPEFLTYFQNEAQLEKSRLLSDRFSAERPKGSFSTLEIQRTEQGDSAMYLCASSLAGGTDTQYFGPGTRLTVL.

This chain links TRBV11-2 with TRBJ2-2; TRBD1 agrees at 7 bases. Germline CDR1 SGHAT, CDR2 FQNNGV. The CDR3 is 15 amino acids. Trimming cost V 5 bases and J 1 base; bases outside gene matches: 4. CDR3 residues: CASSSDRVNTGELFF. The CDR3 DNA reads TGTGCCAGCAGCAGCGACAGGGTGAACACCGGGGAGCTGTTTTTT.

The chain employs TRBV10-3 and TRBJ1-5; no firm D call. V lost 5 bases to trimming and J lost 0 bases, with 11 bases between them. Per germline, CDR1 ENHRY and CDR2 SYGVKD. This CDR3 region has 15 residues. As DNA, the CDR3 is TGTGCCATCAGTTCGACACACCCTAGCAATCAGCCCCAGCATTTT. Residues: CAISSTHPSNQPQHF.

The chain couples TRBV5-6 to TRBJ1-1; no clear D gene. Germline CDR1 reads SGHDT; CDR2 reads YYEEEE. This CDR3 is 14 amino acids long. Trimming took 2 bases from V and 0 from J, leaving 8 bases between them. CDR3 region: CASSFSSMNTEAFF. The CDR3 bases are TGTGCCAGCAGCTTCAGTTCCATGAACACTGAAGCTTTCTTT.

The rearrangement uses TRBV30 and TRBJ1-1; 7 bases are shared with TRBD1. Germline V gene lookup returns CDR1 GTSNPN and CDR2 SVGIG (reference sequence). This CDR3 region has 15 residues. V lost 1 base and J lost 1; bases outside the gene matches: 6. The CDR3 DNA sequence: TGTGCCTGGAGTGGACAGACAGGGTGGAACACTGAAGCTTTCTTT. As protein: CAWSGQTGWNTEAFF.

The J gene is TRBJ2-3, the V gene TRBV4-2, with D possibly matching TRBD2 (6 bases). The CDR3 has 17 residues. Germline-derived CDR1 and CDR2 are LGHNA and YNFKEQ. V lost 2 bases and J lost 1, with 16 bases in between. The CDR3 coding sequence is TGTGCCAGCAGCCAACGATGGCGGGAAGGGGGCACAGATACGCAGTATTTT. Translation: CASSQRWREGGTDTQYF.

The count of this clone is one. The chain couples TRBV7-9 to TRBJ1-2, with 7 bases that match TRBD1. Looked up from germline, CDR1 is SEHNR and CDR2 is FQNEAQ (reference sequence). The CDR3 extends over 16 amino acids. With V trimmed by 5 bases and J by 1 base, 10 bases remained unmatched. CDR3 amino acids: CASSPYRTGVNYGYTF. The DNA for the CDR3 is TGTGCCAGCAGCCCCTACAGGACAGGAGTTAACTATGGCTACACCTTC.

The DNA of the CDR3 is TGTGCCAGCAGCCCCCCGCGGGGGGAGCACGGGGAGCTGTTTTTT. Translation gives CASSPPRGEHGELFF. This chain connects TRBV7-9 to TRBJ2-2; 8 nucleotides agree with TRBD2. CDR1 is SEHNR and CDR2 is FQNEAQ in the germline V gene (reference sequence). The ends lost 5 bases at V and 7 bases at J; junction bases unmatched: 9. This CDR3 comprises 15 residues.

This rearrangement joins TRBV24-1 to TRBJ2-2, with 7 bases aligning to TRBD1. Germline CDR1 KGHDR, CDR2 SFDVKD. The CDR3 is 17 residues long. V gave up 7 bases and J gave up 4 bases; unmatched junction bases: 14. CDR3 bases: TGTGCCACCAGCGCCGCAACAGGGGCCTCGAGCACCGGGGAGCTGTTTTTT. Its protein is CATSAATGASSTGELFF.

V usage is TRBV20-1 and J usage is TRBJ1-2; D is uncertain. Germline CDR1 and CDR2: DFQATT and SNEGSKA (reference sequence). Trimming left V 3 bases short and J 8 bases short, with 7 bases between. The CDR3 is 10 residues long. DNA for the CDR3: TGCAGTGCTAGCCTCGGGGGCTACACCTTC. Translated, it gives CSASLGGYTF.

The genes are TRBV10-3 and TRBJ2-5; possible D gene TRBD1, 5 bases. V was cut by 6 bases and J by 3 bases, with 11 bases left in between. The CDR3 runs 13 residues. The germline V gene encodes CDR1 ENHRY and CDR2 SYGVKD. Written as DNA, the CDR3 is TGTGCCATCAGCAAGACAGAGAAAGAGACCCAGTACTTC. Translated: CAISKTEKETQYF.

The genes are TRBV9 and TRBJ2-1; no reliable D call. Trimming took 3 bases from V and 6 from J, leaving 7 bases between them. This CDR3 spans 12 amino acids. Germline V gives CDR1 SGDLS, CDR2 YYNGEE. CDR3 nucleotide sequence: TGTGCCAGCAGCGCCCCCCTCAATGAGCAGTTCTTC. Protein sequence: CASSAPLNEQFF.